The 20 T cell receptor beta chains given below trace back to one sample, sequenced in a study of T cells in Graves' hyperthyroidism and ophthalmopathy. RNA transcripts gave rise to amplified TCR beta CDR3 regions. Researchers ran a first-round RT-PCR on the TCR CDR3 using the HTBI primer set. One entry per CDR3 protein, called by TCRdb with MiXCR from the multiplex PCR reads. Of around 180,000 distinct CDR3 sequences in the sample, 15% to 20% were seen once. Sequenced: blood. Receptors were obtained from a woman between 50 and 59 years old with Graves' hyperthyroidism.

This clonotype was detected many times. V usage is TRBV12-3 or TRBV12-4 and J usage is TRBJ1-3; D ambiguous. The CDR3 sequence is 17 residues long. The V and J ends lost 2 bases and 4 bases respectively, with 18 bases between them. CDR3 nucleotides: TGTGCCAGCAGTTTATCGGGGATAGGTAATTCCGGAAACACCATATATTTT. Amino acids: CASSLSGIGNSGNTIYF.

This clonotype was detected ten times or more. The rearrangement links TRBV3-1 to TRBJ1-2; D unresolved. From germline, CDR1 is LGHDT and CDR2 YNNKEL (reference sequence). CDR3 length: 13 amino acids. Between the trimmed V and J ends, which lost 3 bases and 2 bases, there was a span of 7 bases. This CDR3 is CASSQLGNYGYTF. In DNA form, the CDR3 reads TGTGCCAGCAGCCAGTTAGGGAACTATGGCTACACCTTC.

The sample holds many counts of this clonotype. The chain is built from TRBV6-6 and TRBJ2-5; D unresolved. The CDR3 consists of 14 residues. Germline-derived CDR1 and CDR2 are MNHNY and SVGAGI (reference sequence). Trimming removed 0 bases from V and 2 bases from J, with 7 bases in between. The CDR3 nucleotides read TGTGCCAGCAGTTACTCGGGAAGGCAAGAGACCCAGTACTTC. As protein: CASSYSGRQETQYF.

As concerns this clonotype: A clone one base away is much larger, so this may be a read error. This chain uses TRBV19 with TRBJ1-3, with D unresolved. The CDR3 length is 14 residues. Germline assignment: CDR1 LNHDA and CDR2 SQIVND (reference sequence). The CDR3 region has the DNA TGTGCCAGTAGCCAGCTAAGCTCTGGAGACACCATATATTTT. It translates to CASSQLSSGDTIYF.

This sequence joins TRBV20-1 and TRBJ1-5; possibly TRBD1 for D (6 bases). Germline V gene data show CDR1 as DFQATT and CDR2 as SNEGSKA (reference sequence). The CDR3 runs to 16 residues. Trimming removed 4 bases at V and 3 bases at J, with 19 bases between. CDR3 DNA: TGCAGTGCTAATGGCGGTGGCAGGGGCTACAATCAGCCCCAGCATTTT. The encoded protein is CSANGGGRGYNQPQHF.

In its sample, this clonotype was seen many times. The chain recombines TRBV2 with TRBJ1-5; no reliable D call. Between the trimmed V and J ends, which lost 8 bases and 5 bases, there was a span of 22 bases. This CDR3 is 16 amino acids long. The V gene's germline CDR1 is SNHLY and CDR2 FYNNEI. In DNA form, the CDR3 reads TGTGCCAGCTCTGTCCCCAGCTCTGGGGTAGATCAGCCCCAGCATTTT. Translated: CASSVPSSGVDQPQHF. Based on the CDR3 plus reference TRBV2 and TRBJ1-5, the full variable domain is EPEVTQTPSHQVTQMGQEVILRCVPISNHLYFYWYRQILGQKVEFLVSFYNNEISEKSEIFDDQFSVERPDGSNFTLKIRSTKLEDSAMYFCASSVPSSGVDQPQHFGDGTRLSIL.

The chain uses TRBV15 and TRBJ1-1; D is ambiguous. The CDR3 is 15 amino acids. Germline CDR1 reads LNHNV; CDR2 reads YYDKDF (reference sequence). Trimming removed 3 bases from V and 2 bases from J, with 13 bases in between. The CDR3 loop reads CATSSAWDFNTEAFF. Here the CDR3 DNA reads TGTGCCACCAGCAGTGCCTGGGATTTTAACACTGAAGCTTTCTTT. Variable domain in full (rest from reference TRBV15 and TRBJ1-1): DAMVIQNPRYQVTQFGKPVTLSCSQTLNHNVMYWYQQKSSQAPKLLFHYYDKDFNNEADTPDNFQSRRPNTSFCFLDIRSPGLGDTAMYLCATSSAWDFNTEAFFGQGTRLTVV.

The chain is built from TRBV28 and TRBJ2-7; a possible D gene is TRBD1 (6 bases). This CDR3 has 15 residues. V was shortened by 7 bases and J by 1 base, with 17 bases between the two germline ends. CDR1 and CDR2 from the germline V gene are MDHEN and SYDVKM. CDR3 DNA: TGTGCCAGCAACGACCCACAGGGAAGGTCCTACGAGCAGTACTTC. Protein: CASNDPQGRSYEQYF.

This clonotype was counted ten times or more. The chain is built from TRBV12-3 or TRBV12-4 and TRBJ2-7; 11 nucleotides line up with TRBD2. The junction had 6 bases not matched to a gene; V was cut back by 6 bases and J by 2 bases. The CDR3 contains 15 residues. CDR3 sequence: CASRRTSGFPYEQYF. In DNA form, the CDR3 reads TGTGCCAGCAGGCGGACTAGCGGGTTTCCCTACGAGCAGTACTTC.

In this sample, this clonotype turned up many times. The V and J genes are TRBV7-3 and TRBJ2-1; TRBD1 matches at 9 bases. The V segment lost 5 bases and the J segment 7 bases; nucleotides outside the gene matches: 12. Germline-derived CDR1 and CDR2 are SGHTA and FQGTGA. The CDR3 covers 16 residues. This CDR3 is CASSLETGGRGNEQFF. The DNA of the CDR3 is TGTGCCAGCAGCCTAGAGACAGGGGGAAGGGGTAATGAGCAGTTCTTC.

This clonotype appeared many times. V and J are TRBV24-1 and TRBJ1-2; no clear D. In germline, CDR1 is KGHDR, CDR2 SFDVKD. This CDR3 has 12 residues. The ends were cut back, 5 bases at V and 10 bases at J, with 13 bases in the middle. The CDR3 DNA reads TGTGCCACCAGTGGAACAAGCCGTGACTACACCTTC. This encodes CATSGTSRDYTF.

Ten or more counts support this clonotype. The chain has TRBV15 and TRBJ2-1; D might be TRBD2 (6 bases). Germline V gives CDR1 LNHNV, CDR2 YYDKDF (reference sequence). V dropped 0 bases and J dropped 3 bases, with 27 bases sitting between them. The length of the CDR3 is 21 residues. For the CDR3, the DNA is TGTGCCACCAGCAGAGATTTAGGCCCCGGTGGTGGGAGGACGTTCTACAATGAGCAGTTCTTC. This translates into CATSRDLGPGGGRTFYNEQFF.

This clonotype was recorded many times. The V gene is TRBV6-2 or TRBV6-3, the J gene TRBJ2-3; 10 bases are shared with TRBD2. The V segment lost 2 bases and the J segment 0 bases; nucleotides outside the gene matches: 14. Germline V gene data show CDR1 as MNHEY and CDR2 as SVGEGT. The CDR3 consists of 20 residues. CDR3 in DNA: TGTGCCAGCAGTTACGTTATTGCGAGGACTAGCGGACCTAGCACAGATACGCAGTATTTT. It translates to CASSYVIARTSGPSTDTQYF.

The sample holds many counts of this clonotype. The chain links TRBV7-8 to TRBJ2-2; 8 bases fit TRBD2. The V gene's germline CDR1 is SGHVS and CDR2 FQNEAQ. The junction had 7 bases not matched to a gene; V was cut back by 2 bases and J by 2 bases. CDR3 length equals 17 residues. CDR3 in DNA: TGTGCCAGCAGCTTACGGGCAGCGGGAGACAACACCGGGGAGCTGTTTTTT. Its protein product is CASSLRAAGDNTGELFF.

This clonotype was seen a handful of times. This chain uses TRBV5-5 with TRBJ1-3, with D unclear. Germline-derived CDR1 and CDR2 are SGHKS and YYEKEE (reference sequence). There are 14 residues in the CDR3. Trimming took off 5 bases at V and 2 bases at J, with 11 bases between the two ends. DNA of the CDR3: TGTGCCAGCAGTCCTATGCTGGCTGGAAACACCATATATTTT. Translated, it gives CASSPMLAGNTIYF.

CDR3 nucleotide sequence: TGTGCCAGCACCCCCCCCAGATTGAACACTGAAGCTTTCTTT. Translated: CASTPPRLNTEAFF. V usage is TRBV2 and J usage is TRBJ1-1; D not resolved. The CDR3 has 14 residues. The V end lost 7 bases, the J end lost 0 bases, and 12 bases lay between the germline ends. In germline, CDR1 is SNHLY, CDR2 FYNNEI.

There are many counts of this clonotype. The chain has TRBV2 and TRBJ1-6; unclear D gene. From germline, CDR1 is SNHLY and CDR2 FYNNEI. The ends were cut back, 4 bases at V and 10 bases at J, with 14 bases in the middle. The CDR3 is 14 amino acids. The CDR3 bases are TGTGCCAGCAGTGCTACTGAGGTACAGTCACCCCTCCACTTT. It translates to CASSATEVQSPLHF.

This clonotype was observed many times. The chain couples TRBV13 to TRBJ2-4; TRBD1 aligns across 7 bases. The V gene end was trimmed by 6 bases and the J gene end by 1 base; junction bases not matched to a gene: 9. The germline CDR1 and CDR2 sequences are PRHDT and FYEKMQ (reference sequence). This CDR3 has 16 amino acids. The CDR3 coding sequence is TGTGCCAGCAGTCGTCGAGGGGGCGATGCCAAAAACATTCAGTACTTC. Encoded protein: CASSRRGGDAKNIQYF.

Remarks on this clonotype: A read error may be the cause here, since a much bigger clone is one base away. CDR3 sequence reads: CASNQASYEQYF. CDR3 nucleotides: TGTGCCAGCAACCAGGCCTCCTACGAGCAGTACTTC. The chain employs TRBV14 and TRBJ2-7; D is unresolved. The CDR3 length is 12 residues. Germline CDR1 is SGHDN and CDR2 is FVKESK. Between the trimmed V and J ends, which lost 7 bases and 0 bases, there was a span of 7 bases. The full variable domain, its missing parts supplied by reference TRBV14 and TRBJ2-7, is EAGVTQFPSHSVIEKGQTVTLRCDPISGHDNLYWYRRVMGKEIKFLLHFVKESKQDESGMPNNRFLAERTGGTYSTLKVQPAELEDSGVYFCASNQASYEQYFGPGTRLTVT.

The table lists this clonotype with many counts. The chain employs TRBV11-2 and TRBJ2-1; maybe TRBD2 (6 bases). CDR3 length: 14 residues. Trimming shortened V by 2 bases and J by 10 bases, and 15 bases separated the two germline ends. Germline CDR1 is SGHAT and CDR2 is FQNNGV. Here the CDR3 DNA reads TGTGCCAGCAGCTTACCTTGGGCGGGGCAGGAGCAGTTCTTC. The encoded protein is CASSLPWAGQEQFF.